This T cell receptor beta chain was observed in a study of vaccination and CD4 T cells after COVID-19. For the study at large: Post-COVID samples had a sampling time that fell a median 101 days after diagnosis (range 35 to 161). Post-vaccination specimens were collected at a median of about 68 days following dose two (range 14 to 241).

Sequenced with the Oncomine TCR Beta short-read assay was DNA taken from cultured CD4+ T cells. TCRdb passed the PCR reads through MiXCR, listing each CDR3 protein once. This table has around 13,000 distinct CDR3 sequences, 70% to 80% appearing once. Points on this clonotype: Antigen unknown.

Treatment denoted: roughly ten-day PBMC culture with coronavirus spike peptide pools or control peptides (ViraFEST assay). V lost 1 base and J lost 0, with 10 bases in between. Germline V gene data show CDR1 as DFQATT and CDR2 as SNEGSKA (reference sequence). The CDR3 is made up of 15 amino acids. The sample comprised CD4+ T cells from blood, cultured in vitro. The sequence was obtained from a human donor who had recovered from COVID-19. The chain carries TRBV20-1 and TRBJ1-5; D call uncertain. This CDR3 is CSARVGIYSNQPQHF. The CDR3 bases are TGCAGTGCTAGAGTGGGAATTTATAGCAATCAGCCCCAGCATTTT.